This T cell receptor (beta chain) is from a study of cytomegalovirus exposure and HLA in healthy donors. Trimming left V 6 bases short and J 5 bases short, with 17 bases between. Germline-derived CDR1 and CDR2 are MDHEN and SYDVKM. The CDR3 runs 14 residues. Study results and limitations: A later analysis appeared to link common viral pathogens to several of the most significant clusters. By HLA locus, TCR association rates varied in a later analysis, with DRB1 showing the most and HLA-C the fewest. In a later analysis, CMV-associated beta chains were mostly HLA-associated, it appeared.

For this clone: Its antigen is not identified.

Primers for the PCR totalled 60 Vbeta and 13 Jbeta. TCRdb's copy holds only in-frame clones and misses some; the assay was immunoSEQ multiplex PCR. The sample yields fewer than 250,000 clones, less than 85% seen once. This sequence originates from a young man in good health and CMV-seropositive. The chain recombines TRBV28 with TRBJ2-7; perhaps TRBD1 as D (6 bases). Specimen: PBMCs. The chain's CDR3 is CASSPPGTTNEQYF. Here the CDR3 DNA reads TGTGCCAGCAGCCCCCCGGGGACAACTAACGAGCAGTACTTC.